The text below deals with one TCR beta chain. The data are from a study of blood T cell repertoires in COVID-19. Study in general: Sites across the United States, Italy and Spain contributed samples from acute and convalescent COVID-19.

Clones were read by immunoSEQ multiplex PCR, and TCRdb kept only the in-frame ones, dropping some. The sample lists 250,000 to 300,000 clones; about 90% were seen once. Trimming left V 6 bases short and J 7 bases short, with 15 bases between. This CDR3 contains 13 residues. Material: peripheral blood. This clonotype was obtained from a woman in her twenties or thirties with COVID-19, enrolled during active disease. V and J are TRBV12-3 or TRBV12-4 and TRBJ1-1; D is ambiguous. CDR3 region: CASSPRRVGEAFF. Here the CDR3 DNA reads TGTGCCAGCAGCCCCCGTCGGGTGGGTGAAGCTTTCTTT.